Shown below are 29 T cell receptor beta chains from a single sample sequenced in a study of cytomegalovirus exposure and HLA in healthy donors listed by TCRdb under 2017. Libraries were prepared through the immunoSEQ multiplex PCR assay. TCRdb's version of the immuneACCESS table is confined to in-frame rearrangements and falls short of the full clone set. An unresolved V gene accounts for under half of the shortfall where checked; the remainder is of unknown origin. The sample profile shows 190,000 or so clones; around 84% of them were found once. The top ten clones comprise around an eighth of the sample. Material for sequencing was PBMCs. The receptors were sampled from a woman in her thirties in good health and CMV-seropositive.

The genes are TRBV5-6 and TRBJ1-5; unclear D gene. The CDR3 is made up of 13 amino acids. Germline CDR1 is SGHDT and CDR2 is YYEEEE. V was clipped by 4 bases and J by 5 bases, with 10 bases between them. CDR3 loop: CASSAGLYQPQHF. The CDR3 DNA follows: TGTGCCAGCAGCGCCGGACTCTATCAGCCCCAGCATTTT. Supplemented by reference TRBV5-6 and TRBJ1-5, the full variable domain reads DAGVTQSPTHLIKTRGQQVTLRCSPKSGHDTVSWYQQALGQGPQFIFQYYEEEERQRGNFPDRFSGHQFPNYSSELNVNALLLGDSALYLCASSAGLYQPQHFGDGTRLSIL.

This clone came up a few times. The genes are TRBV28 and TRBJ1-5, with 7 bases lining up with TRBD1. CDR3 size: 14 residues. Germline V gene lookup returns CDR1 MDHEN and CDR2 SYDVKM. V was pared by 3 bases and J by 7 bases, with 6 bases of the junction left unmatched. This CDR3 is CASSFRQGAQPQHF. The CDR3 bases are TGTGCCAGCAGTTTCCGACAGGGAGCCCAGCCCCAGCATTTT.

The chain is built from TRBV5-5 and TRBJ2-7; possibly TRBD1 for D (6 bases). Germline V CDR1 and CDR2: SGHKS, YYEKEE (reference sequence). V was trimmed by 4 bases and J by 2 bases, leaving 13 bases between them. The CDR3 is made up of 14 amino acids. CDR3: CASSPDSPAYEQYF. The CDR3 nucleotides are TGTGCCAGCAGCCCGGACAGTCCTGCCTACGAGCAGTACTTC.

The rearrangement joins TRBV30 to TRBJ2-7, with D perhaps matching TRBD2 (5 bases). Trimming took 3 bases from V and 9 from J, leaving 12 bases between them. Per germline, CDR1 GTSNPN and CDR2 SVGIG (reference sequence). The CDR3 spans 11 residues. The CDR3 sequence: CAWSPGRGQYF. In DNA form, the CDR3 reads TGTGCCTGGAGCCCCGGTCGGGGGCAGTACTTC.

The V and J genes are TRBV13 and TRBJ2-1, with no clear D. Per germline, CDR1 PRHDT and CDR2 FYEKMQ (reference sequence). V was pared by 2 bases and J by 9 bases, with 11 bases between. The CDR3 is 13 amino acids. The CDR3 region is CASSLFSLVEQFF. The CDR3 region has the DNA TGTGCCAGCAGCTTATTTAGCCTGGTTGAGCAGTTCTTC.

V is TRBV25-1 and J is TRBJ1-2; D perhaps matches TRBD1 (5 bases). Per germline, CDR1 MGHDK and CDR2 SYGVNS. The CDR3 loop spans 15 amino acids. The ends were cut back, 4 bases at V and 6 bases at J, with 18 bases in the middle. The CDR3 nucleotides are TGTGCCAGCAGTGTGGGGCCCCGCGCCGGCCATGGCTACACCTTC. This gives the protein CASSVGPRAGHGYTF.

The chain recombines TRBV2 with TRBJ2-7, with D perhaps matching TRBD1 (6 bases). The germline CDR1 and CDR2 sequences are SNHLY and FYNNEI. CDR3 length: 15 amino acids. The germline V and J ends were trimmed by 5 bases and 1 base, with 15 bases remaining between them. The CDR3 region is CASSPRDTFSYEQYF. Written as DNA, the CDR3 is TGTGCCAGCAGTCCCCGGGACACCTTTTCCTACGAGCAGTACTTC.

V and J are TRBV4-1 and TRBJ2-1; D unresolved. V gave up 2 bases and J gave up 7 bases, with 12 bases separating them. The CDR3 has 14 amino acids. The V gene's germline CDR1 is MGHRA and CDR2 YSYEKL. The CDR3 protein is CASSQYDRRNEQFF. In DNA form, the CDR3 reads TGCGCCAGCAGCCAATATGATCGCCGGAATGAGCAGTTCTTC.

CDR3 sequence (DNA): TGTGCCAGCGGGTTGGGCTCCACAGATACGCAGTATTTT. Protein sequence: CASGLGSTDTQYF. The chain uses TRBV27 and TRBJ2-3; D is undetermined. The CDR3 spans 13 residues. Trimming pared 8 bases from V and 2 bases from J, leaving 11 bases between. Germline CDR1 reads MNHEY; CDR2 reads SMNVEV (reference sequence).

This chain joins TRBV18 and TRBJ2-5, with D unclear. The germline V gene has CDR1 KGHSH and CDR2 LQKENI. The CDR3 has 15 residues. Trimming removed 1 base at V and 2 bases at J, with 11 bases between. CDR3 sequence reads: CASSPLTQRQETQYF. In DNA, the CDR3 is TGTGCCAGCTCACCACTCACACAGAGACAAGAGACCCAGTACTTC. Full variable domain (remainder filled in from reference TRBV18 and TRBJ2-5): NAGVMQNPRHLVRRRGQEARLRCSPMKGHSHVYWYRQLPEEGLKFMVYLQKENIIDESGMPKERFSAEFPKEGPSILRIQQVVRGDSAAYFCASSPLTQRQETQYFGPGTRLLVL.

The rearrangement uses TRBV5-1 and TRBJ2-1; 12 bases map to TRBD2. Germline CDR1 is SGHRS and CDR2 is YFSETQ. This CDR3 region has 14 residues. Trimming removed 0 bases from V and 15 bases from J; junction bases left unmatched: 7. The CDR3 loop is CASSLVTSGSDPFF. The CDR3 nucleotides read TGCGCCAGCAGCTTGGTGACTAGCGGGAGCGACCCGTTCTTC.

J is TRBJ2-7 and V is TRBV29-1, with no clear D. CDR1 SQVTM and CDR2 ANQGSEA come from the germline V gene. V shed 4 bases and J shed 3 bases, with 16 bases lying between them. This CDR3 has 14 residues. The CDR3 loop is CSVADPLNSYEQYF. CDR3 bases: TGCAGCGTTGCCGACCCCCTGAACAGCTACGAGCAGTACTTC.

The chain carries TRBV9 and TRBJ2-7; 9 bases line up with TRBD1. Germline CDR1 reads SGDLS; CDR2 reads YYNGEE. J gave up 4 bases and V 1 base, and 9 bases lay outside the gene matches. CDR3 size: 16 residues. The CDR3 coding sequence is TGTGCCAGCAGCGTATCCTCGGGACAGGGCCCTTACGAGCAGTACTTC. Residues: CASSVSSGQGPYEQYF.

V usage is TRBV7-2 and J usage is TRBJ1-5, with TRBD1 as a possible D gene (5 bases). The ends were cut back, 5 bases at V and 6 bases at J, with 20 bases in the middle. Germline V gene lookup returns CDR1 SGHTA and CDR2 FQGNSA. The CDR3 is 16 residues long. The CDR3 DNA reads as TGTGCCAGCAGCCCCGGGACTTTTCGGGCCGGTCAGCCCCAGCATTTT. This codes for CASSPGTFRAGQPQHF.

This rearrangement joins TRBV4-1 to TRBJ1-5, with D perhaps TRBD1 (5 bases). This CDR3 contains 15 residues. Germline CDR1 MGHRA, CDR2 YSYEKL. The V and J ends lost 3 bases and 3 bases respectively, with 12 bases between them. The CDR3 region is CASSQGGVPNQPQHF. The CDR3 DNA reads TGCGCCAGCAGCCAGGGAGGGGTCCCCAATCAGCCCCAGCATTTT.

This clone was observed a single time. In DNA, the CDR3 is TGTGCCAGCAGCCAAACGAGGGACAGGGTAGAGCAGTTCTTC. Its translation: CASSQTRDRVEQFF. The V call is TRBV28, the J call TRBJ2-1; TRBD1 aligns across 9 bases. The trim removed 6 bases at V and 10 bases at J, leaving 10 bases unmatched. The germline V gene has CDR1 MDHEN and CDR2 SYDVKM. This CDR3 has 14 residues.

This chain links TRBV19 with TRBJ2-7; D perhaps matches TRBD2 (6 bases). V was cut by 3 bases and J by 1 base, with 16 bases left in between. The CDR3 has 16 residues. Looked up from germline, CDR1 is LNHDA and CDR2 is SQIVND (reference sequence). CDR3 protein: CASSISPDGGSYEQYF. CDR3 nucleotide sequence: TGTGCCAGTAGTATTTCTCCGGACGGGGGATCCTACGAGCAGTACTTC.

In DNA form, the CDR3 reads TGTGCCAGCAGAGAGATCAGGGAGGGCACTGAAGCTTTCTTT. Protein sequence: CASREIREGTEAFF. J is TRBJ1-1 and V is TRBV6-6, with D perhaps TRBD1 (5 bases). The V and J ends lost 6 bases and 4 bases respectively, with 15 bases between them. CDR3 length: 14 residues. The germline gives CDR1 MNHNY, CDR2 SVGAGI (reference sequence).

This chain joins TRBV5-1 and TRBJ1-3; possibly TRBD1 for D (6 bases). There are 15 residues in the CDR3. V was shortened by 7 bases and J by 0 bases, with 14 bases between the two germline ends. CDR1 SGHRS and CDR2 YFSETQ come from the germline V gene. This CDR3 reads CASALGQTSGNTIYF. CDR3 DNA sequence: TGCGCCAGCGCGCTGGGACAAACCTCTGGAAACACCATATATTTT.

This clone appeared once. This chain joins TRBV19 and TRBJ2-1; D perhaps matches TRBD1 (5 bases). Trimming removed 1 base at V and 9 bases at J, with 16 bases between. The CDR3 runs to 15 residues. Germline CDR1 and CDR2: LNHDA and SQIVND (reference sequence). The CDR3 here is CASSIAAQGQAEQFF. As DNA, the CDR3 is TGTGCCAGTAGTATAGCGGCGCAGGGCCAGGCTGAGCAGTTCTTC.

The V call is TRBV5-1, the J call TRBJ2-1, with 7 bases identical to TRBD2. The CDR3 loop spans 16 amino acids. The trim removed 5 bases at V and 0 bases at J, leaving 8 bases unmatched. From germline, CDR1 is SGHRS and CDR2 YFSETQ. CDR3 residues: CASRPYQRGSYNEQFF. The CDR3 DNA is TGCGCCAGCAGACCCTATCAGCGGGGCTCCTACAATGAGCAGTTCTTC.

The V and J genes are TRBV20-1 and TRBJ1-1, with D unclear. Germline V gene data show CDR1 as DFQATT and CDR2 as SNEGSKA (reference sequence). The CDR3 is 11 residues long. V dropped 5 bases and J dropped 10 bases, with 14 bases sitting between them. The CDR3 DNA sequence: TGCAGTGCTGGACTTGGGAGCGGAGCTTTCTTT. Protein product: CSAGLGSGAFF.

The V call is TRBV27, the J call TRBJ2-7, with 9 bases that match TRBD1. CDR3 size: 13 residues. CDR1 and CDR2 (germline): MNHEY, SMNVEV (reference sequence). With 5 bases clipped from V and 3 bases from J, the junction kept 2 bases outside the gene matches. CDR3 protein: CASSPDRGYEQYF. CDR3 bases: TGTGCCAGCAGTCCGGACAGGGGCTACGAGCAGTACTTC.

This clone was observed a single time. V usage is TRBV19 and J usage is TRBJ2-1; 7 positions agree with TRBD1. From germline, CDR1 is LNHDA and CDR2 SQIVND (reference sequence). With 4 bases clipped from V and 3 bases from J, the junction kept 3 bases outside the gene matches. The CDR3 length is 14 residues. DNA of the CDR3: TGTGCCAGTAGTACAGGGGGTCACTACAATGAGCAGTTCTTC. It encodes CASSTGGHYNEQFF.

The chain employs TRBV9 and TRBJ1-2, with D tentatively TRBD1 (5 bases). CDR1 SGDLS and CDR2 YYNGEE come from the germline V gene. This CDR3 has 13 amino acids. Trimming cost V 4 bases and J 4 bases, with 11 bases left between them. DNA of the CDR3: TGTGCCAGCAGCTCCTCGACAGCCTATGGCTACACCTTC. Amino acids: CASSSSTAYGYTF.

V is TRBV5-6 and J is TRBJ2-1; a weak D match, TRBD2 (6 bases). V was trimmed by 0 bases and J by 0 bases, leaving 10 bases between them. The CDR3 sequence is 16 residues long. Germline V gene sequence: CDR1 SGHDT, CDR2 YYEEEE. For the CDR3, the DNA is TGTGCCAGCAGCTTGGCCCCAGCGGGCTCCTACAATGAGCAGTTCTTC. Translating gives CASSLAPAGSYNEQFF.

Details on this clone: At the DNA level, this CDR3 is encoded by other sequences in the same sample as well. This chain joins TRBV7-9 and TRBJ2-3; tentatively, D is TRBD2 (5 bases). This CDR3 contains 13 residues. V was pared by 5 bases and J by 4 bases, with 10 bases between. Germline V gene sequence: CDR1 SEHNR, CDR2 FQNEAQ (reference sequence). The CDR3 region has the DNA TGTGCCAGCAGCCCCTCGGGGTCAGATACGCAGTATTTT. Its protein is CASSPSGSDTQYF.

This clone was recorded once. CDR3 sequence (DNA): TGTGCCAGCAGCTTGGGACTTCCAGGTGATACGCAGTATTTT. Amino acids: CASSLGLPGDTQYF. V usage is TRBV7-6 and J usage is TRBJ2-3, with TRBD2 as a possible D gene (6 bases). This CDR3 has 14 amino acids. Trimming pared 3 bases from V and 6 bases from J, leaving 13 bases between. Germline assignment: CDR1 SGHVS and CDR2 FNYEAQ.

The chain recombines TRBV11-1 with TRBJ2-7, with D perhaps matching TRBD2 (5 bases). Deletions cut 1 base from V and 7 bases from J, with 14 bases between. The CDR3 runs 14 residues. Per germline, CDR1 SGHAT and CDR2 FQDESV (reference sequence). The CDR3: CASSLEVGVGEQYF. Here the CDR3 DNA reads TGTGCCAGCAGCTTAGAGGTGGGAGTCGGTGAGCAGTACTTC.